What follows are 12 T cell receptor beta chains derived from one specimen sequenced in a study of glioma-infiltrating T cells. The iRepertoire nested amplicon-rescue multiplex PCR amplified TCR alpha and beta CDR3s from RNA. TCRdb ran MiXCR on the multiplex PCR reads and lists one entry per CDR3 protein. The repertoire holds some 180,000 distinct CDR3 sequences, with around 30% as singletons. Source material: glioma tissue, nonneoplastic brain tissue, or PBMCs (not recorded which). The receptors shown here come from a human donor with low-grade glioma or glioblastoma, undergoing nonglioma brain surgery, or in good health (not recorded which).

This clonotype was seen at least ten times. The chain carries TRBV6-1 and TRBJ1-2; 8 bases are shared with TRBD1. V dropped 7 bases and J dropped 2; count of bases not matched to a gene: 6. The CDR3 covers 14 residues. Germline V gene lookup returns CDR1 MNHNS and CDR2 SASEGT. The CDR3 spells CASTMTGANYGYTF. The CDR3 DNA sequence: TGTGCCAGCACCATGACAGGGGCGAACTATGGCTACACCTTC.

This clonotype was detected ten times or more. The gene calls are TRBV3-1 and TRBJ1-2; the D is unclear. Germline V gives CDR1 LGHDT, CDR2 YNNKEL (reference sequence). The CDR3 totals 14 residues. Trimming removed 0 bases from V and 8 bases from J, with 13 bases in between. CDR3 coding DNA: TGTGCCAGCAGCCAAGATTTAACGGCAGAGGGCTACACCTTC. The encoded protein is CASSQDLTAEGYTF. The full variable domain, with the rest looked up from reference TRBV3-1 and TRBJ1-2, is DTAVSQTPKYLVTQMGNDKSIKCEQNLGHDTMYWYKQDSKKFLKIMFSYNNKELIINETVPNRFSPKSPDKAHLNLHINSLELGDSAVYFCASSQDLTAEGYTFGSGTRLTVV.

For the CDR3, the DNA is TGTGCCAGCCCCACCGGGACAGGGTATCAGCCCCAGCATTTT. Its translation is CASPTGTGYQPQHF. The chain recombines TRBV4-2 with TRBJ1-5; TRBD1 aligns across 9 bases. Germline V gives CDR1 LGHNA, CDR2 YNFKEQ. This CDR3 contains 14 residues. Losses at the gene ends were 8 bases for V and 5 bases for J; bases not matched to a gene: 7.

Remarks on this clonotype: One end of the junction fails to match germline, which may point to a read error. The chain combines TRBV7-2 with TRBJ1-5; TRBD1 aligns across 8 bases. Per the germline V gene, CDR1 is SGHTA and CDR2 is FQGNSA. This CDR3 is 16 amino acids long. CDR3 in DNA: TGTGCCAGCAGCCCCCAGGGGGCCTATAGCAATCAGCACCAGCATTTT. Protein product: CASSPQGAYSNQHQHF.

The chain recombines TRBV5-4 with TRBJ2-1; D call uncertain. The CDR3 contains 13 residues. V lost 4 bases, J lost 4 bases, and 9 bases lay in between. CDR1 and CDR2 from the germline V gene are SGHNT and YYREEE (reference sequence). DNA of the CDR3: TGTGCCAGCAGCCCGGACCAGTACAATGAGCAGTTCTTC. Residues: CASSPDQYNEQFF.

Worth noting for this clonotype: Given a much more abundant clone one base away, this may be a read error. J is TRBJ2-5 and V is TRBV6-2 or TRBV6-3; weak D call: TRBD1 (5 bases). The V end lost 5 bases, the J end lost 0 bases, and 16 bases lay between the germline ends. The CDR3 spans 16 residues. The V gene's germline CDR1 is MNHEY and CDR2 SVGEGT. This CDR3 reads CASSEILGPYQETQYF. The CDR3 DNA reads as TGTGCCAGCAGTGAGATACTGGGGCCCTACCAAGAGACCCAGTACTTC.

This clonotype was picked up one time. This chain connects TRBV9 to TRBJ2-2, with D possibly being TRBD2 (6 bases). CDR3 size: 15 residues. The V end was cut by 0 bases, the J end by 4 bases, with 10 bases between. The V gene's germline CDR1 is SGDLS and CDR2 YYNGEE. CDR3 sequence (DNA): TGTGCCAGCAGCGTAGCGGGAGTGGGCACCGGGGAGCTGTTTTTT. It yields the protein CASSVAGVGTGELFF. Using reference TRBV9 and TRBJ2-2 for the parts outside the CDR3, the full variable domain is DSGVTQTPKHLITATGQRVTLRCSPRSGDLSVYWYQQSLDQGLQFLIQYYNGEERAKGNILERFSAQQFPDLHSELNLSSLELGDSALYFCASSVAGVGTGELFFGEGSRLTVL.

This clonotype was recorded many times. This CDR3 is CASSAGDRGNTEAFF. CDR3 nucleotides: TGTGCCAGCAGCGCCGGTGACAGGGGGAACACTGAAGCTTTCTTT. The chain employs TRBV7-2 and TRBJ1-1, with 8 bases matching TRBD1. The CDR3 runs to 15 residues. Per the germline V gene, CDR1 is SGHTA and CDR2 is FQGNSA. V lost 5 bases and J lost 1; bases outside the gene matches: 6.

In DNA, the CDR3 is TGTGCCACCAGCCCAGCAGGTACCAACGAGCAGTACTTC. Translating gives CATSPAGTNEQYF. This chain connects TRBV15 to TRBJ2-7; D is uncertain. The CDR3 spans 13 residues. V was shortened by 5 bases and J by 5 bases, with 13 bases between the two germline ends. Germline V CDR1 and CDR2: LNHNV, YYDKDF (reference sequence).

A few counts support this clonotype. This chain connects TRBV12-3 or TRBV12-4 to TRBJ2-7, with 8 bases that match TRBD1. The CDR3 is 16 amino acids. The V and J ends lost 7 bases and 3 bases, in that order; junction bases with no gene match: 14. The CDR3 region is CASTTYPGTGIYEQYF. DNA of the CDR3: TGTGCCAGCACCACCTATCCCGGGACAGGAATCTACGAGCAGTACTTC.

This clonotype was seen at least ten times. V is TRBV6-5 and J is TRBJ1-2, with 7 positions matching TRBD1. The trim removed 0 bases at V and 5 bases at J, leaving 9 bases unmatched. There are 16 residues in the CDR3. Germline values: CDR1 MNHEY, CDR2 SVGAGI. For the CDR3, the DNA is TGTGCCAGCAGTTACTCTCCAGGGGGGACCCTATATGGCTACACCTTC. Protein product: CASSYSPGGTLYGYTF.

This clonotype was counted a few times. This rearrangement joins TRBV12-3 or TRBV12-4 to TRBJ2-7, with 9 bases lining up with TRBD1. V lost 8 bases, J lost 5 bases, and 10 bases stayed unmatched. The CDR3 is 14 residues long. The CDR3 DNA is TGTGCCAGCCGACATTCCGGGACAGGGAACGAGCAGTACTTC. This translates into CASRHSGTGNEQYF.